A few counts support the clone carrying this TCR beta chain. What it recognizes is unknown. The table came from immunoSEQ multiplex PCR; TCRdb's copy has only in-frame clones and leaves some out. The sample carries 200,000 or so clones, 80% to 90% recorded once. This sample was taken from a study of T cell responses to AZD1222 COVID-19 vaccine. Findings and caveats of the study: Mapped onto spike, vaccine-associated CD4 TCRs spanned it and were dominant at 160-218 and 743-854. Clonal diversity may have been underestimated, and the donors were mostly white British, with more females than males. No day 14 peak samples; only post-peak repertoires were characterized. Reportedly, close to half of spike-specific TCRs are directed against unmutated variant regions.

The CDR3 covers 14 residues. Trimming took off 1 base at V and 5 bases at J, with 11 bases between the two ends. The germline V gene encodes CDR1 MGHRA and CDR2 YSYEKL. The clonotype was recovered from an adult in good health. The chain recombines TRBV4-1 with TRBJ1-1; D may be TRBD1 (5 bases). This specimen consisted of peripheral blood, obtained on day 0 of MenACWY control vaccination. The CDR3 bases are TGCGCCAGCAGCCAAGGACCGGGGCGAACTGAAGCTTTCTTT. It translates to CASSQGPGRTEAFF.